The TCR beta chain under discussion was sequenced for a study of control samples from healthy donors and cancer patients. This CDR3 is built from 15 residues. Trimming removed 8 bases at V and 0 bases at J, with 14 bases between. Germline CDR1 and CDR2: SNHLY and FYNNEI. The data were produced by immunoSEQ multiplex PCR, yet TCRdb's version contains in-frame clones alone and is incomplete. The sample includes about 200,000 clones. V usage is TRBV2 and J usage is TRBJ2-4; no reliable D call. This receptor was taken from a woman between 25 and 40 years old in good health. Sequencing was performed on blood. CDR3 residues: CASCSILVAKNIQYF. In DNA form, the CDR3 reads TGTGCCAGCTGTTCGATCCTAGTAGCCAAAAACATTCAGTACTTC.